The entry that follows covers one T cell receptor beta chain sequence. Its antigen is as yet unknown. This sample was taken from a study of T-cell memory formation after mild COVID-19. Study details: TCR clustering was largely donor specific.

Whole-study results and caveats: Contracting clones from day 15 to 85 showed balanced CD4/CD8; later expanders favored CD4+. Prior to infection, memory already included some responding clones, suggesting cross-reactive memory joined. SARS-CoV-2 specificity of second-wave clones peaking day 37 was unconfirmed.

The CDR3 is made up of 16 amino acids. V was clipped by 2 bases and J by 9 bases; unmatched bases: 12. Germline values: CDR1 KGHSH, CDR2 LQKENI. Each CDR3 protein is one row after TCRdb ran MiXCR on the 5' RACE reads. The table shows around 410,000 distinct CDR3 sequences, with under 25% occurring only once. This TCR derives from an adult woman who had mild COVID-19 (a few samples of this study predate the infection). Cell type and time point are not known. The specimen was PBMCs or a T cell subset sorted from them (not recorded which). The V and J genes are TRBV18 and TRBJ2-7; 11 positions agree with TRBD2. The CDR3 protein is CASSPDKTTSGRWQYF. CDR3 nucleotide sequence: TGTGCCAGCTCACCAGACAAGACAACTAGCGGGAGATGGCAGTACTTC.